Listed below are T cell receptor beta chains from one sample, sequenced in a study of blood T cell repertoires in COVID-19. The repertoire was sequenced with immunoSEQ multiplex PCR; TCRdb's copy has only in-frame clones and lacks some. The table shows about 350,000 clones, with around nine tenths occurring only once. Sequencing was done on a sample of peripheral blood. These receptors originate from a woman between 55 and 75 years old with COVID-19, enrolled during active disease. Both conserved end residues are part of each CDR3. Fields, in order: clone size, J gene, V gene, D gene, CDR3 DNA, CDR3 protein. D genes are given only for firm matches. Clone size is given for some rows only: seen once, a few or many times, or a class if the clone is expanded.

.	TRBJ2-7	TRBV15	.	TGTGCCACCAGCTCTACTGTATGGGGGGTAAAGGACGAGCAGTACTTC	CATSSTVWGVKDEQYF
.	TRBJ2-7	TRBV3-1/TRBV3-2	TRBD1	TGTGCCAGCAGCCGACGAGGACAGGGTTGGTACGAGCAGTACTTC	CASSRRGQGWYEQYF
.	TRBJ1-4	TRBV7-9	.	TGTGCCAGCAGCTTATCACAGGGAACTAATGAAAAACTGTTTTTT	CASSLSQGTNEKLFF
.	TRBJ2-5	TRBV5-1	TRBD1	TGCGCCAGCAGCTTGCAGGGGGCAGAGACCCAGTACTTC	CASSLQGAETQYF
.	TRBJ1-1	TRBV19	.	TGTGCCAGTAGCTTCGCAGGGGTTAGCCCTGAAGCTTTCTTT	CASSFAGVSPEAFF
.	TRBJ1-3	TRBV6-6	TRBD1	TGTGCCAGCAGTTACCAGGGACAGGGAACCGGAAACACCATATATTTT	CASSYQGQGTGNTIYF
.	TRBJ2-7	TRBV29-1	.	TGCAGCACCGGACACACCTACGAGCAGTACTTC	CSTGHTYEQYF
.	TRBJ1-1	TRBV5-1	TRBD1	TGCGCCAGCAGCCCGGGACAGATCTCCGAAGCTTTCTTT	CASSPGQISEAFF
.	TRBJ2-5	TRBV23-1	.	TGCGCCAGCAGGATACAGGGATCACAAGAGACCCAGTACTTC	CASRIQGSQETQYF
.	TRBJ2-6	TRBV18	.	TGTGCCAGCTCACCACCCCAAGGAGGAGGGGCCAACGTCCTGACTTTC	CASSPPQGGGANVLTF
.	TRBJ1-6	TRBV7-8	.	TGTGCCAGCAGCGTCACGAGCTCCTATAATTCACCCCTCCACTTT	CASSVTSSYNSPLHF
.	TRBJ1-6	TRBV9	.	TGTGCCAGCAGCGAAAGACAGGTTCTAACCAATTCACCCCTCCACTTT	CASSERQVLTNSPLHF
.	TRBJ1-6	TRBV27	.	TGTGCCAGCAGTTTTTTAAATTCACCCCTCCACTTT	CASSFLNSPLHF
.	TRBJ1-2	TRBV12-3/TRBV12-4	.	TGTGCCAGCGCAGGTCCCTATGGCTACACCTTC	CASAGPYGYTF
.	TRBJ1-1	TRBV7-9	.	TGTGCCAGCAGCTTAGAACACCGCATGAACACTGAAGCTTTCTTT	CASSLEHRMNTEAFF
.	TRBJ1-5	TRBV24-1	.	TGTGCCACCTGTATGACGGGAAGAGTTAATCAGCCCCAGCATTTT	CATCMTGRVNQPQHF
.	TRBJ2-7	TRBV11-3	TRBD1	TGTGCCAGCAGTGCTACCGGGACAGGGACCTACGAGCAGTACTTC	CASSATGTGTYEQYF
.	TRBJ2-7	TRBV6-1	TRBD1	TGTGCCAGCAGTGAAGCATGGGGACAGGCAACCTACGAGCAGTACTTC	CASSEAWGQATYEQYF
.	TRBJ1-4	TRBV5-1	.	TGCGCCAGCAGCTTGTCCGGTTTTAATGAAAAACTGTTTTTT	CASSLSGFNEKLFF
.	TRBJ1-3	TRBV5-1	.	TGCGCCAGCAGCTTGTCCAGGCCCACGTCTGGAAACACCATATATTTT	CASSLSRPTSGNTIYF
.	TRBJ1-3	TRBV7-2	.	TGTGCCAGCAGCCCCCAGGGCGGAAACACCATATATTTT	CASSPQGGNTIYF
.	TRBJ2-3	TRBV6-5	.	TGTGCCAGCAGTTACTCGAGTCGAGATACGCAGTATTTT	CASSYSSRDTQYF
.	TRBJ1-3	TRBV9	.	TGTGCCAGCAGTCAAAGGGGGATCCTAACCTCTGGAAACACCATATATTTT	CASSQRGILTSGNTIYF
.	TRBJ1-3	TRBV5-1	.	TGCGCCAGCAGCCCAGTGTTGGGAGACTTCGGAAACACCATATATTTT	CASSPVLGDFGNTIYF
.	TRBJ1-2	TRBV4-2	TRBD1	TGTGCCAGCAGCCAAGTTAGGGCAGGGGGCGTTGATGGCTACACCTTC	CASSQVRAGGVDGYTF
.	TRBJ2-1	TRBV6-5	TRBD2	TGTGCCAGCAGGCCGGGACTAGCGGGGGGGAGTGAGCAGTTCTTC	CASRPGLAGGSEQFF
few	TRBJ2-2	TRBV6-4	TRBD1	TGTGCCAGCAGTGGACAGGGGTCCGGGGAGCTGTTTTTT	CASSGQGSGELFF
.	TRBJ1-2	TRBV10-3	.	TGTGCCATCAGTGAGTCGGGGCAGCTTGATGGCTACACCTTC	CAISESGQLDGYTF
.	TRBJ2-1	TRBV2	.	TGTGCCAGCACCCCTGAGGCCACCTACAATGAGCAGTTCTTC	CASTPEATYNEQFF
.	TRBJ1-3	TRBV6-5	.	TGTGCCAGCAGAACACATACAGGGTCCGGAAACACCATATATTTT	CASRTHTGSGNTIYF
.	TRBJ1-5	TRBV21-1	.	TGTGCCAGCAGCAAAGGGCGACAGTGGGGCGGTATTGCTCAGCCCCAGCATTTT	CASSKGRQWGGIAQPQHF
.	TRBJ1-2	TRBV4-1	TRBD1	TGCGCCAGCAGCCAACAGGGGGCCGGGGACTATGGCTACACCTTC	CASSQQGAGDYGYTF
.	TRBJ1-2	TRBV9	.	TGTGCCAGCAGCGTAGAGGAGTCAGGGGTCTATGGCTACACCTTC	CASSVEESGVYGYTF
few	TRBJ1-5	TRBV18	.	TGTGCCAGCTCACCTTCTGGAGATCAGCCCCAGCATTTT	CASSPSGDQPQHF
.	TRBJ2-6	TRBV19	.	TGTGCCAGTAGTACCGAGGGGGTCTTAGGGGCCAACGTCCTGACTTTC	CASSTEGVLGANVLTF